The entry that follows covers one T cell receptor beta chain sequence. The sample comes from a study of blood T cell repertoires in COVID-19. Study summary: Researchers got acute and convalescent COVID-19 samples from the United States, Italy and Spain.

V was clipped by 5 bases and J by 8 bases; unmatched bases: 5. Germline V lookup: CDR1 MNHEY, CDR2 SVGAGI. The CDR3 has 13 residues. Authors' analysis steps: Nucleated cell number was recorded as an estimate derived from reference gene primer amplification. The data were produced by immunoSEQ multiplex PCR, yet TCRdb's version contains in-frame clones alone and is incomplete. V, J and clone size derive from that table, while D and trimming were established from the DNA sequence. The profile covers 220,000 or so clones, with about 94% appearing a single time and about 0.8% taken by the ten largest. The source material was peripheral blood. The receptor was isolated from a man between 60 and 75 years old with COVID-19, enrolled during active disease. The V gene is TRBV6-5, the J gene TRBJ1-1, with 10 bases that match TRBD1. CDR3 residues: CASSLDRGQEAFF. Written as DNA, the CDR3 is TGTGCCAGCAGTCTAGACAGGGGGCAGGAAGCTTTCTTT.